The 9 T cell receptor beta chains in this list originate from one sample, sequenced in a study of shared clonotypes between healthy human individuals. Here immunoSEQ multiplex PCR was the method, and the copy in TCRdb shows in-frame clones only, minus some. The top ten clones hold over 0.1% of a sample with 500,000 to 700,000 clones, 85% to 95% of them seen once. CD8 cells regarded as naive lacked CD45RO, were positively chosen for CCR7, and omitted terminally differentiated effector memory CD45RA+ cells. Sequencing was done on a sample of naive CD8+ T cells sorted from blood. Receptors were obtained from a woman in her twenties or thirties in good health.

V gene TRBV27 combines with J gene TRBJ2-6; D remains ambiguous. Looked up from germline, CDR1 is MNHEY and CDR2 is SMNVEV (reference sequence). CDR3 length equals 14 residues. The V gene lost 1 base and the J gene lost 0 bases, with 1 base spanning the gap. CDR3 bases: TGTGCCAGCAGTTTATTCTCTGGGGCCAACGTCCTGACTTTC. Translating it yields CASSLFSGANVLTF.

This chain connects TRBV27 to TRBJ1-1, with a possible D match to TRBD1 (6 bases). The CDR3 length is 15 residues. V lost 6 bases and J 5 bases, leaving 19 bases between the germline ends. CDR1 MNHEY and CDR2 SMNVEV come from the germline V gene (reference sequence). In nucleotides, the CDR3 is TGTGCCAGCAGAACCGATTGGGGGCAAAAAACTGAAGCTTTCTTT. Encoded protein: CASRTDWGQKTEAFF.

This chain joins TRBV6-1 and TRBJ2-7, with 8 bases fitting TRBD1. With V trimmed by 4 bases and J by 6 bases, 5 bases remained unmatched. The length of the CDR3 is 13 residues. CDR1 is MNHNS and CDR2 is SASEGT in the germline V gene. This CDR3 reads CASSGRGRGEQYF. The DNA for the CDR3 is TGTGCCAGCAGTGGCAGGGGGCGGGGCGAGCAGTACTTC.

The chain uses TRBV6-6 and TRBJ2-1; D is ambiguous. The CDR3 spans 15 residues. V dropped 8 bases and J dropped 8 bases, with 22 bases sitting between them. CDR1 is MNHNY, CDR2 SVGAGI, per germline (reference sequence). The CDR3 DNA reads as TGTGCCAGCGCTCGGACCCCTTCTACGGCCCATGAGCAGTTCTTC. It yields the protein CASARTPSTAHEQFF.

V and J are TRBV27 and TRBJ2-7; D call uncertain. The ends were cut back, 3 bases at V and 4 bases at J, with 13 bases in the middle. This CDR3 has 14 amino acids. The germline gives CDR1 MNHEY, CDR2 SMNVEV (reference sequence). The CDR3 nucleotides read TGTGCCAGCAGTTTCCGGAGTCAATATTACGAGCAGTACTTC. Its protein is CASSFRSQYYEQYF.

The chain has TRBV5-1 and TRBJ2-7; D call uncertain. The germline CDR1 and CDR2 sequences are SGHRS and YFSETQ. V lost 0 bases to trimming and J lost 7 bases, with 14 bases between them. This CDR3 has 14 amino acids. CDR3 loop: CASSLVGGVVEQYF. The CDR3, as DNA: TGCGCCAGCAGCTTGGTTGGTGGGGTCGTTGAGCAGTACTTC.

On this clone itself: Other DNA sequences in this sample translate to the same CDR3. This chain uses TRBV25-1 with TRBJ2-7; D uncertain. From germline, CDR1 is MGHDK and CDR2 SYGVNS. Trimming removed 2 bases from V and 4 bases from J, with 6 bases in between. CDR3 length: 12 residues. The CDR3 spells CASSEIGYEQYF. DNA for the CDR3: TGTGCCAGCAGTGAAATCGGATACGAGCAGTACTTC.

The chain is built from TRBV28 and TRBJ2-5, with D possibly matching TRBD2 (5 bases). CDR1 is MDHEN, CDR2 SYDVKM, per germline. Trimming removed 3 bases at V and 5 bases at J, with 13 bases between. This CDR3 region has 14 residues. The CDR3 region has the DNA TGTGCCAGCAGTTTTCAGGCGAGGGCGGAGACCCAGTACTTC. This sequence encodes CASSFQARAETQYF.

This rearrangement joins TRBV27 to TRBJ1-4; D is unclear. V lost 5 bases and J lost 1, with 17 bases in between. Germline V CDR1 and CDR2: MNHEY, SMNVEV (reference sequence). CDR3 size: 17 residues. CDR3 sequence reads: CASSLLGSERTNEKLFF. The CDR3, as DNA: TGTGCCAGCAGTCTCTTGGGCAGCGAACGAACTAATGAAAAACTGTTTTTT.